The clone carrying this TCR beta chain was seen more than once but under ten times. This sample is part of a study of blood T cell repertoires in COVID-19. Study-wide background: T cells, B-cell-depleted T cells, or PBMCs provided the cDNA or gDNA that served as material.

The protocol was immunoSEQ multiplex PCR, while the TCRdb copy is restricted to in-frame clones and leaves out a portion. The data hold 150,000 to 250,000 clones, with 87% observed a single time. There are 13 residues in the CDR3. Germline CDR1 and CDR2: SQVTM and ANQGSEA. V was shortened by 6 bases and J by 0 bases, with 9 bases between the two germline ends. The sample was PBMCs or T cells enriched from blood (not recorded which). The TCR was taken from a woman younger than 45 who had recovered from COVID-19. This rearrangement joins TRBV29-1 to TRBJ2-1; maybe TRBD1 (5 bases). CDR3 residues: CSVRRDSYNEQFF. CDR3 nucleotide sequence: TGCAGCGTACGCAGGGACTCCTACAATGAGCAGTTCTTC.